These T cell receptor beta chains were read from a single sample in a study of cytomegalovirus exposure and HLA in healthy donors. Sequencing used immunoSEQ multiplex PCR; TCRdb keeps in-frame clones, though not all of them. The sample has roughly 80,000 clones; about 88% are singletons. The sequenced sample was PBMCs. These receptors were obtained from a woman in her fifties or sixties in good health and CMV-seronegative. CDR3s include the opening cysteine and the closing phenylalanine or tryptophan. D genes are given only for firm matches. Some rows mark clone size as missing; the rest say once, few, many or name a class of expanded clone.

CDR3 DNA	CDR3 protein	clone size	J gene	V gene	D gene
TGTGCCAGCAGTTTAGGGGGACAGGGCTCAGCGCAGGACACCGGGGAGCTGTTTTTT	CASSLGGQGSAQDTGELFF	.	TRBJ2-2	TRBV28	TRBD1
TGTGCCAGCAGCGATATCGAGACCAAGGGGGAAAAACTGTTTTTT	CASSDIETKGEKLFF	.	TRBJ1-4	TRBV6-5	.
TGTGCCAGCTCACCAGAGCCCTCTGGGGCCAACGTCCTGACTTTC	CASSPEPSGANVLTF	.	TRBJ2-6	TRBV18	.
TGTGCCAGCAGTGTGAGGCTAGATAATTCACCCCTCCACTTT	CASSVRLDNSPLHF	.	TRBJ1-6	TRBV6-1	.
TGTGCCAGCAGCTCGCTAGCGGGAGGGCCTTGGGTAACAGATACGCAGTATTTT	CASSSLAGGPWVTDTQYF	.	TRBJ2-3	TRBV7-2	TRBD2
TGTGCCAGTAGAGAGGACAGTGTTAGTAGCAATGAGCAGTTCTTC	CASREDSVSSNEQFF	.	TRBJ2-1	TRBV19	.
TGTGCCAGCAGCTTAAATTCCGGGACAGGGGGCTATGGCTACACCTTC	CASSLNSGTGGYGYTF	.	TRBJ1-2	TRBV7-9	TRBD1
TGTGCCAGCAGCTTGGGTAGGGGCTATGGCTACACCTTC	CASSLGRGYGYTF	.	TRBJ1-2	TRBV7-2	.
TGTGCCAGCAGCTTGGCCAGGACTAGCTCGAACACCGGGGAGCTGTTTTTT	CASSLARTSSNTGELFF	.	TRBJ2-2	TRBV5-6	TRBD2
TGTGCCAGCAGCTTGGCCTCGACCGGGGAGCTGTTTTTT	CASSLASTGELFF	.	TRBJ2-2	TRBV5-6	.
TGTGCCAGCAGCTTGGAACTTCTCTCCTACGAGCAGTACTTC	CASSLELLSYEQYF	.	TRBJ2-7	TRBV5-8	.
TGTGCCACCAGCAGGCAGGGGTGGCAGCCCCAGCATTTT	CATSRQGWQPQHF	.	TRBJ1-5	TRBV15	.
TGTGCCAGCAGTATTGGGAGACTAGCGGGAGGGGGTTCCTACGAGCAGTACTTC	CASSIGRLAGGGSYEQYF	once	TRBJ2-7	TRBV25-1	TRBD2
TGTGCCAGCAGCTTGTTGGGGGCCGGGTTGACAGATACGCAGTATTTT	CASSLLGAGLTDTQYF	few	TRBJ2-3	TRBV5-4	.
TGTGCCAGTAGTATTTACGGGGGGGCCTACAATGAGCAGTTCTTC	CASSIYGGAYNEQFF	.	TRBJ2-1	TRBV19	TRBD2
TGTGCAAGTCGCCCGAGGTGGGGGAGCGGGGAGCAGTACTTC	CASRPRWGSGEQYF	few	TRBJ2-7	TRBV12-2	.
TGTGCCGTCTTAGGGACAGCCGACTACGAGCAGTACTTC	CAVLGTADYEQYF	once	TRBJ2-7	TRBV7-9	TRBD1
TGTGCCATCAGTGAGTCGGGGAGCTCTGGAAACACCATATATTTT	CAISESGSSGNTIYF	.	TRBJ1-3	TRBV10-3	.
TGTGCCAGCAGCCCTCCCGGGGACAGAACGCAGTATTTT	CASSPPGDRTQYF	.	TRBJ2-3	TRBV13	TRBD1
TGTGCCAGTAGTAAACGGACAGCGCAAGAGACCCAGTACTTC	CASSKRTAQETQYF	.	TRBJ2-5	TRBV19	.
TGTGCCATCAGTGTCGGCGGTTTCACAGATACGCAGTATTTT	CAISVGGFTDTQYF	.	TRBJ2-3	TRBV10-3	.
TGTGCCGCTGCGGAGCAGGGAAGGAACTATGGCTACACCTTC	CAAAEQGRNYGYTF	.	TRBJ1-2	TRBV19	.